These 11 T cell receptor beta chains came from one sample sequenced in a study of CD8+ T cells in alopecia areata. The treatment is: oral pan-JAK inhibitor, 5-10 mg twice daily. It was cDNA, reverse transcribed from extracted RNA, that served as the sequencing template. Here immunoSEQ multiplex PCR was the method, and the copy in TCRdb shows in-frame clones only, minus some. The profile shows about 120,000 clones, around 58% of them singletons. Sequencing was performed on CD8+ T cells sorted from blood, taken at week 4, from a patient treated with tofacitinib. The receptors stem from a human donor with alopecia areata.

There are a few counts of this clone. V usage is TRBV14 and J usage is TRBJ1-5; D ambiguous. The CDR3 is made up of 15 amino acids. Germline V lookup: CDR1 SGHDN, CDR2 FVKESK. Deletions cut 8 bases from V and 5 bases from J, with 19 bases between. The CDR3 spells CASPWTNTGHQPQHF. The CDR3 DNA reads as TGTGCCAGCCCTTGGACGAACACCGGGCATCAGCCCCAGCATTTT.

The chain uses TRBV6-6 and TRBJ2-3, with D possibly matching TRBD2 (5 bases). V was clipped by 2 bases and J by 7 bases, with 7 bases between them. The CDR3 runs to 12 residues. Germline loops: CDR1 MNHNY, CDR2 SVGAGI (reference sequence). The CDR3 DNA sequence: TGTGCCAGCAGTTACGAGGGTCATACGCAGTATTTT. It specifies CASSYEGHTQYF.

This chain links TRBV10-3 with TRBJ2-7, with TRBD1 matching over 10 bases. V lost 10 bases, J lost 5 bases, and 8 bases stayed unmatched. There are 13 residues in the CDR3. The germline gives CDR1 ENHRY, CDR2 SYGVKD. DNA of the CDR3: TGTGCCACAACGGGACAGGGGTCGGACGAGCAGTACTTC. Its translation is CATTGQGSDEQYF.

The CDR3 loop reads CASSLGAGTDTQYF. Here the CDR3 DNA reads TGTGCCAGCAGCTTGGGAGCGGGTACAGATACGCAGTATTTT. This rearrangement joins TRBV5-6 to TRBJ2-3; TRBD2 is a possible D gene (6 bases). Per germline, CDR1 SGHDT and CDR2 YYEEEE. V was shortened by 0 bases and J by 3 bases, with 8 bases between the two germline ends. This CDR3 has 14 amino acids.

Only a few counts were recorded for this clone. The J gene is TRBJ2-1, the V gene TRBV19; no firm D call. Trimming removed 4 bases at V and 7 bases at J, with 11 bases between. This CDR3 comprises 13 residues. CDR1 and CDR2 (germline): LNHDA, SQIVND (reference sequence). The CDR3 protein is CASSTATANEQFF. In nucleotides, the CDR3 is TGTGCCAGTAGTACCGCCACGGCTAATGAGCAGTTCTTC.

The genes are TRBV11-2 and TRBJ2-5; TRBD1 might be the D (6 bases). The CDR3 length is 12 residues. The germline V gene has CDR1 SGHAT and CDR2 FQNNGV. With 5 bases removed from V and 4 bases from J, the gap between germline ends came to 8 bases. As DNA, the CDR3 is TGTGCCAGCAGCGCCAGGGGAGAGACCCAGTACTTC. Translation: CASSARGETQYF.

The V gene is TRBV15, the J gene TRBJ1-2; possible D gene TRBD1, 6 bases. Germline assignment: CDR1 LNHNV and CDR2 YYDKDF (reference sequence). V lost 6 bases and J 4 bases, leaving 18 bases between the germline ends. CDR3 length: 15 amino acids. In DNA form, the CDR3 reads TGTGCCACCAGTCCGTTAATGGGGGCTGGCTATGGCTACACCTTC. Translation gives CATSPLMGAGYGYTF.

This clone has only one observation. The V gene is TRBV5-1, the J gene TRBJ1-4; D is unclear. Germline CDR1 reads SGHRS; CDR2 reads YFSETQ. This CDR3 has 15 amino acids. With 0 bases removed from V and 0 bases from J, the gap between germline ends came to 6 bases. The CDR3: CASSLGGATNEKLFF. The DNA for the CDR3 is TGCGCCAGCAGCTTGGGGGGAGCAACTAATGAAAAACTGTTTTTT.

The J gene is TRBJ2-1, the V gene TRBV29-1, with D possibly called TRBD1 or TRBD2 (5 bases each). Per germline, CDR1 SQVTM and CDR2 ANQGSEA. This CDR3 has 13 residues. V was cut by 3 bases and J by 8 bases, with 14 bases left in between. CDR3 region: CSVDLRLGDEQFF. The CDR3 nucleotides are TGCAGCGTTGATCTGAGGTTGGGGGATGAGCAGTTCTTC.

The chain employs TRBV29-1 and TRBJ1-2; 8 bases are shared with TRBD1. CDR1 is SQVTM, CDR2 ANQGSEA, per germline. The V gene end was trimmed by 2 bases and the J gene end by 4 bases; junction bases not matched to a gene: 21. The CDR3 contains 19 residues. In DNA, the CDR3 is TGCAGCGTTGAACCCATGGGGGGACAGGCTACTCGTGGAAGCTATGGCTACACCTTC. Its translation is CSVEPMGGQATRGSYGYTF.

V is TRBV4-1 and J is TRBJ2-7, with 10 nucleotides matching TRBD2. Germline lookup yields CDR1 MGHRA and CDR2 YSYEKL. V gave up 2 bases and J gave up 4 bases; unmatched junction bases: 5. This CDR3 has 15 amino acids. CDR3 amino acids: CASSQLTSGSYEQYF. In nucleotides, the CDR3 is TGCGCCAGCAGCCAACTGACTAGCGGGTCTTACGAGCAGTACTTC.